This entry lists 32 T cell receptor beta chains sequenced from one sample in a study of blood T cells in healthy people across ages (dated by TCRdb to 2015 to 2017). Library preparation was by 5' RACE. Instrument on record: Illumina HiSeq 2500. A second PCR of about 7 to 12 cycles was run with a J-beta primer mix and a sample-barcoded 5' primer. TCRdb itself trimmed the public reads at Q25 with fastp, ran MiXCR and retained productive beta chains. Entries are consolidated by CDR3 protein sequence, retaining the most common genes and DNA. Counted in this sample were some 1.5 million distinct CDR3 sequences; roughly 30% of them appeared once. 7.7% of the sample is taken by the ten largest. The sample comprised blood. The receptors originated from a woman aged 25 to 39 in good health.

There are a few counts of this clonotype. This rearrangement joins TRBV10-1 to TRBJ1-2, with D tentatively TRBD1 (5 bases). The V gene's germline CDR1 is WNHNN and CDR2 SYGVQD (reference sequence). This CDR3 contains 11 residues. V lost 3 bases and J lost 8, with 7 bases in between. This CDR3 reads CASSEGEGYTF. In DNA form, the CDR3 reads TGCGCCAGCAGTGAAGGGGAAGGCTACACCTTC.

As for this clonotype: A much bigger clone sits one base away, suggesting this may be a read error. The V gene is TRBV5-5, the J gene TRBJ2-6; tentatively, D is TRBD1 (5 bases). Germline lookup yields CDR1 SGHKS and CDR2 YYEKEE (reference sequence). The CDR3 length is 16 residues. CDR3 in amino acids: CASSLAGFTGANVRTF. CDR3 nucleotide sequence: TGTGCCAGCAGCTTGGCGGGTTTTACTGGGGCCAACGTCCGGACTTTC.

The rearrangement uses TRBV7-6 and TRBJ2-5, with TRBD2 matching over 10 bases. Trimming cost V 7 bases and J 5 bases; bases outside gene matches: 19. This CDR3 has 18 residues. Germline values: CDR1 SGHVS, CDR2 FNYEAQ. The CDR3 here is CASTQSVASGRRRETQYF. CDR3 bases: TGTGCCAGCACCCAATCGGTGGCTAGCGGGAGAAGACGGGAGACCCAGTACTTC.

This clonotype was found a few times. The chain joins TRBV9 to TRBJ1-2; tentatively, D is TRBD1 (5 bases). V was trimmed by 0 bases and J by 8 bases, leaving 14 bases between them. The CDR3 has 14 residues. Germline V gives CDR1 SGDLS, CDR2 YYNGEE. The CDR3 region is CASSVEGKRAGYTF. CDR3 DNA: TGTGCCAGCAGCGTAGAGGGGAAACGGGCGGGCTACACCTTC. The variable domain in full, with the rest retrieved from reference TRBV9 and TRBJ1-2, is DSGVTQTPKHLITATGQRVTLRCSPRSGDLSVYWYQQSLDQGLQFLIQYYNGEERAKGNILERFSAQQFPDLHSELNLSSLELGDSALYFCASSVEGKRAGYTFGSGTRLTVV.

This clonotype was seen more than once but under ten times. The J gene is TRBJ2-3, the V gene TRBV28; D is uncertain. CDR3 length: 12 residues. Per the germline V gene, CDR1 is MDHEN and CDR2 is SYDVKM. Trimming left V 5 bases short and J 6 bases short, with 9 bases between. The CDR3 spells CASSTQMDTQYF. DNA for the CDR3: TGTGCCAGCAGTACCCAGATGGATACGCAGTATTTT. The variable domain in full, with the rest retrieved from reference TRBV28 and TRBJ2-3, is DVKVTQSSRYLVKRTGEKVFLECVQDMDHENMFWYRQDPGLGLRLIYFSYDVKMKEKGDIPEGYSVSREKKERFSLILESASTNQTSMYLCASSTQMDTQYFGPGTRLTVL.

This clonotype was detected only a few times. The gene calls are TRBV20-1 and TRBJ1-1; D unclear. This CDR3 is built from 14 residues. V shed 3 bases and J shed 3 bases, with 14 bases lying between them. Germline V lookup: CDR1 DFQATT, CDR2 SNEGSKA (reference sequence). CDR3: CSARYPREDTEAFF. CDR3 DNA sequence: TGCAGTGCTAGGTACCCTCGAGAGGACACTGAAGCTTTCTTT.

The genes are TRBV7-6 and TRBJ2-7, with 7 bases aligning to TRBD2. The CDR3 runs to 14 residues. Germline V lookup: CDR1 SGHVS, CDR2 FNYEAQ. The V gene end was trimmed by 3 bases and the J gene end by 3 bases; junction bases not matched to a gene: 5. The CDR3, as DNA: TGTGCCAGCAGCTTCGGACCGGGAGGCTACGAGCAGTACTTC. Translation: CASSFGPGGYEQYF.

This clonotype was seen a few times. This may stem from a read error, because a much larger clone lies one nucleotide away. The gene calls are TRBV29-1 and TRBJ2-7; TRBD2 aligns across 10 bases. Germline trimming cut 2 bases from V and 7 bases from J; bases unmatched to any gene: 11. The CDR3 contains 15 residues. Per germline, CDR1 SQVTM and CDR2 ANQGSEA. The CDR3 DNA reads TGCAGCGTTGAACCCTCCGCTAGCGGGAGCGATGAGCAGTACTTC. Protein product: CSVEPSASGSDEQYF.

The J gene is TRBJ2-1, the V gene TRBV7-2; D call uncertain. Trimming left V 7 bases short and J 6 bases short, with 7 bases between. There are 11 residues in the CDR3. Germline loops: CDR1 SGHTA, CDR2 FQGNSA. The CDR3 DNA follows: TGTGCCAGCACATTGAGCAATGAGCAGTTCTTC. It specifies CASTLSNEQFF.

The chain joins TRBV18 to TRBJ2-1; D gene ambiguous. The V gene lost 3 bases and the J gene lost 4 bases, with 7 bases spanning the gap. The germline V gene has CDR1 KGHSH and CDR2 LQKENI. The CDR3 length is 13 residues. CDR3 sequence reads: CASSPALYNEQFF. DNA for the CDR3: TGTGCCAGCTCACCCGCCCTATACAATGAGCAGTTCTTC.

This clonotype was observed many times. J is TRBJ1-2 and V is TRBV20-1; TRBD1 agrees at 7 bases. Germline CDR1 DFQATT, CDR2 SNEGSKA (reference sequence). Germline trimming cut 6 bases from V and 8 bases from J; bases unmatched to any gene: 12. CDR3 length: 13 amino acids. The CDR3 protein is CSAFLLQGHGYTF. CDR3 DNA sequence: TGCAGTGCGTTCCTCCTACAGGGGCACGGCTACACCTTC.

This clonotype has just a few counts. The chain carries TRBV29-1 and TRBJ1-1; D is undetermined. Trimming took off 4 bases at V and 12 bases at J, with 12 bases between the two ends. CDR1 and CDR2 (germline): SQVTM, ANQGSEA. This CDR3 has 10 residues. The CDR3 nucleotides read TGCAGCGTTGGAAAGGCGGGTACTTTCTTT. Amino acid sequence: CSVGKAGTFF. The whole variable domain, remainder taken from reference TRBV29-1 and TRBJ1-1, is SAVISQKPSRDICQRGTSLTIQCQVDSQVTMMFWYRQQPGQSLTLIATANQGSEATYESGFVIDKFPISRPNLTFSTLTVSNMSPEDSSIYLCSVGKAGTFFGQGTRLTVV.

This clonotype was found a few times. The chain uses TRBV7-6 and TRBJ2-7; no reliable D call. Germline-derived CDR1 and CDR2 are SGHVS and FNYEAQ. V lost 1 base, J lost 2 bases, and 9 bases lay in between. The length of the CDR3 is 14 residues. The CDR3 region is CASSLDTAAYEQYF. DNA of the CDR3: TGTGCCAGCAGCTTAGATACGGCTGCCTACGAGCAGTACTTC.

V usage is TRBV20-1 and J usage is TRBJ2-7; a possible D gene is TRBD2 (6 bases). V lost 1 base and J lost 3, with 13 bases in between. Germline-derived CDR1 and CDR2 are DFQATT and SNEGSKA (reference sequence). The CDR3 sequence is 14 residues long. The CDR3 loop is CSARVMGGNYEQYF. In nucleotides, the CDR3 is TGCAGTGCTAGAGTAATGGGGGGAAACTACGAGCAGTACTTC.

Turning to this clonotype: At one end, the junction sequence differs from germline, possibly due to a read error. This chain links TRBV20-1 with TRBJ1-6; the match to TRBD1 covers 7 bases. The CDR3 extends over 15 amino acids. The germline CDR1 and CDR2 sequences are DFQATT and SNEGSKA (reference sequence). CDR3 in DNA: TGCAGTGCTAGAGAGACGGGACAGCCGAATTCATCCCTCCACTTT. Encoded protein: CSARETGQPNSSLHF.

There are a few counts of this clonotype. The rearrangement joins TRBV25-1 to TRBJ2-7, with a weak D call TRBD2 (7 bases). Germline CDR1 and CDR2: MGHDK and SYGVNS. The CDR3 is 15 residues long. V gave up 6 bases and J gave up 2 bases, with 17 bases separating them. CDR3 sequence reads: CASSELDGGPYEQYF. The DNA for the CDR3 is TGTGCCAGCAGCGAACTGGACGGGGGGCCCTACGAGCAGTACTTC.

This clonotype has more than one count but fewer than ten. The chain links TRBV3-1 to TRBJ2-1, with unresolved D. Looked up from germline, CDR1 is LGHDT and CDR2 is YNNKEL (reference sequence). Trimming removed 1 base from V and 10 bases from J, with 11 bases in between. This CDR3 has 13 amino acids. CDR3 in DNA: TGTGCCAGCAGCCAAGTGGCGTCAGGCGAGCAGTTCTTC. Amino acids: CASSQVASGEQFF.

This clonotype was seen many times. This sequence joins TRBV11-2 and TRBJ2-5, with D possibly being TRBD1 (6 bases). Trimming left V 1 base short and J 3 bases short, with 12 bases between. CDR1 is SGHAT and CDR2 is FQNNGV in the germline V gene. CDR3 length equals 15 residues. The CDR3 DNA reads TGTGCCAGCAGCTTAGGAGGGGGTGTTGAAGAGACCCAGTACTTC. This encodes CASSLGGGVEETQYF.

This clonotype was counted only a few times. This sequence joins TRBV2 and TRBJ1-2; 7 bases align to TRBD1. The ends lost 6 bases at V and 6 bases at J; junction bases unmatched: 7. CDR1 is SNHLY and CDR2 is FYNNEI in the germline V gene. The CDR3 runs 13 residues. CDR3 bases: TGTGCCAGCAGCGGGGACAGATGGGATGGCTACACCTTC. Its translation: CASSGDRWDGYTF.

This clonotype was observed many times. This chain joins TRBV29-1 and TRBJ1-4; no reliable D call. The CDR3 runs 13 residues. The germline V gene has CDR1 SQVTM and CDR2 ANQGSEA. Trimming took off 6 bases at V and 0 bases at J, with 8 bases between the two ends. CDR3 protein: CSVEPATNEKLFF. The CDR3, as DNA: TGCAGCGTCGAACCGGCAACTAATGAAAAACTGTTTTTT.

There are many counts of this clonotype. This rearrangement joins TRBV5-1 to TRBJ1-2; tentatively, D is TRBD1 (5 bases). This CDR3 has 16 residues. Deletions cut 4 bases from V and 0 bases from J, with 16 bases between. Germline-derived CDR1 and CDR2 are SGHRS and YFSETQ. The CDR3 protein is CASSPGGGVTNYGYTF. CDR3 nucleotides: TGCGCCAGCAGCCCCGGGGGGGGAGTAACTAACTATGGCTACACCTTC. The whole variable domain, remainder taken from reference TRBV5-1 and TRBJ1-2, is KAGVTQTPRYLIKTRGQQVTLSCSPISGHRSVSWYQQTPGQGLQFLFEYFSETQRNKGNFPGRFSGRQFSNSRSEMNVSTLELGDSALYLCASSPGGGVTNYGYTFGSGTRLTVV.

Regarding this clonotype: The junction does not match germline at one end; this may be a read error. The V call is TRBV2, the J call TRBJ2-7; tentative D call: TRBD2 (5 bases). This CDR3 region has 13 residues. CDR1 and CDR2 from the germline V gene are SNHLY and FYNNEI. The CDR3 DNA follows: TGTGCCAGTTCCTATACGGGATCCTACAAGCAGTACTTC. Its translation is CASSYTGSYKQYF.

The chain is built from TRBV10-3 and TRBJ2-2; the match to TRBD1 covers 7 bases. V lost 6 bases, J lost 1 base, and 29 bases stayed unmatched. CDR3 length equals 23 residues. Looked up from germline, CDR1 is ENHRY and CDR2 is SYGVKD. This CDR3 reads CAIRTTPDIVGTVVRENTGELFF. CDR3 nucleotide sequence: TGTGCCATCAGGACCACCCCCGATATCGTAGGGACAGTAGTACGGGAGAACACCGGGGAGCTGTTTTTT.

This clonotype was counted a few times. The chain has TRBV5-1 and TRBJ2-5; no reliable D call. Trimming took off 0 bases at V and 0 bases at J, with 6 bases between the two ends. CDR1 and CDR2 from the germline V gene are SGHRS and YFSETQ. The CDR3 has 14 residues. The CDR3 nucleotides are TGCGCCAGCAGCTTGGGCAGTAACCAAGAGACCCAGTACTTC. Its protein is CASSLGSNQETQYF. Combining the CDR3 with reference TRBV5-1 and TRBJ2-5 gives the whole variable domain KAGVTQTPRYLIKTRGQQVTLSCSPISGHRSVSWYQQTPGQGLQFLFEYFSETQRNKGNFPGRFSGRQFSNSRSEMNVSTLELGDSALYLCASSLGSNQETQYFGPGTRLLVL.

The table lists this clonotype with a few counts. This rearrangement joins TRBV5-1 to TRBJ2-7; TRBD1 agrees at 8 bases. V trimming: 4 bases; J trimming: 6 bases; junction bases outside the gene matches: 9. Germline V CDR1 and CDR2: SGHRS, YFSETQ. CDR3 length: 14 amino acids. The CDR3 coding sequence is TGCGCCAGCAGCCTGACAGGGGACGCGGGCGAGCAGTACTTC. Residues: CASSLTGDAGEQYF.

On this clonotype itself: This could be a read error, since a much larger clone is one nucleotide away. CDR3 region: CSIGALTLYEQYF. CDR3 nucleotide sequence: TGCAGCATTGGGGCTTTAACTCTCTACGAGCAGTACTTC. The chain employs TRBV29-1 and TRBJ2-5; perhaps TRBD1 as D (5 bases). The J call may not be correct, given that the DNA end is closer to TRBJ2-7. The CDR3 sequence is 13 residues long. CDR1 and CDR2 from the germline V gene are SQVTM and ANQGSEA.

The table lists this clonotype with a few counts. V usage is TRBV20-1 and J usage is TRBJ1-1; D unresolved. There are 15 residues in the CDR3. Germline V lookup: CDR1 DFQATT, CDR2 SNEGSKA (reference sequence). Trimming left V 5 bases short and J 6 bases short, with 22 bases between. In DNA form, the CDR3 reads TGCAGTGCTCCCCGGGCCCGACTAAGGGTCGCTGAAGCTTTCTTT. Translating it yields CSAPRARLRVAEAFF.

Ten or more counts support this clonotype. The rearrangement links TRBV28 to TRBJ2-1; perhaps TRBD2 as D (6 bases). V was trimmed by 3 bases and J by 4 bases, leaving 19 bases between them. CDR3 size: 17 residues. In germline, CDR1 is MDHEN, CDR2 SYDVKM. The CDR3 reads CASSFRGVRGGYNEQFF. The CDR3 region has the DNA TGTGCCAGCAGTTTCCGCGGGGTCCGCGGCGGGTACAATGAGCAGTTCTTC.

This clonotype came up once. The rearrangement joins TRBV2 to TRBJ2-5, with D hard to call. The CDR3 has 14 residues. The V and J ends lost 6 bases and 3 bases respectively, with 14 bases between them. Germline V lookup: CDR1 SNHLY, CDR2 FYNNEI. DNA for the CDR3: TGTGCCAGCAGCCCAATCTATGGCAAAGAGACCCAGTACTTC. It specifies CASSPIYGKETQYF.

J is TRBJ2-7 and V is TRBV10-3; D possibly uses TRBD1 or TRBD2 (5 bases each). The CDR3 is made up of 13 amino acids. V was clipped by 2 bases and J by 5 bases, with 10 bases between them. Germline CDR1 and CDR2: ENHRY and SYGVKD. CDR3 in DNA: TGTGCCATCAGTGAGGGGGGTGAAGACGAGCAGTACTTC. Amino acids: CAISEGGEDEQYF.

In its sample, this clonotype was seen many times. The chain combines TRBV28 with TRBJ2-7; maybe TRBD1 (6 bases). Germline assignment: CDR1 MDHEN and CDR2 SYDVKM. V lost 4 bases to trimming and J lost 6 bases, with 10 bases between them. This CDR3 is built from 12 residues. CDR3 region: CASSYRVREQYF. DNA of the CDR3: TGTGCCAGCAGTTACAGGGTACGCGAGCAGTACTTC.

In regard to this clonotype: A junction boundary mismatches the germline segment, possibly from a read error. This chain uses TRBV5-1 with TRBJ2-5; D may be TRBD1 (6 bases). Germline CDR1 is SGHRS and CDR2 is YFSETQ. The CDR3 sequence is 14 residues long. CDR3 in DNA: TGTGCCAGCAGCTCGACAGGTTTTCAAGAGACCCAGTACTTC. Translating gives CASSSTGFQETQYF.